The 30 T cell receptor beta chains listed next were all sequenced from one sample in a study of identical twins. MiXCR, run by TCRdb on the 5' RACE reads, gives a single entry per CDR3 protein. Among roughly 750,000 distinct CDR3 sequences listed, 21% were seen once. This same sample was also part of a study on T cells expressing NK-cell markers.

What was sequenced was PBMCs. These receptors were taken from a woman aged 18-29 years in good health.

The CDR3 region is CSARATQDNQPQHF. As DNA, the CDR3 is TGCAGTGCTAGAGCGACTCAGGATAATCAGCCCCAGCATTTT. The gene calls are TRBV20-1 and TRBJ1-5; D call uncertain. Germline CDR1 reads DFQATT; CDR2 reads SNEGSKA (reference sequence). The germline V and J ends were trimmed by 1 base and 4 bases, with 11 bases remaining between them. CDR3 size: 14 residues.

The chain carries TRBV6-1 and TRBJ2-3; no reliable D call. The CDR3 has 15 residues. Trimming took off 6 bases at V and 0 bases at J, with 13 bases between the two ends. Germline-derived CDR1 and CDR2 are MNHNS and SASEGT. In DNA form, the CDR3 reads TGTGCCAGCAGGCGGACGATAGGGAGCACAGATACGCAGTATTTT. It specifies CASRRTIGSTDTQYF.

CDR3 bases: TGTGCCAGCAGCCCCCTCGGGACTAGCGGGGGGTGGGTGCAGTTCTTC. Translated: CASSPLGTSGGWVQFF. The chain combines TRBV9 with TRBJ2-1; 15 bases map to TRBD2. The trim removed 4 bases at V and 12 bases at J, leaving 11 bases unmatched. The V gene's germline CDR1 is SGDLS and CDR2 YYNGEE. CDR3 size: 16 residues.

The genes are TRBV12-3 or TRBV12-4 and TRBJ2-1; D gene uncertain. The CDR3 is 15 amino acids. V lost 8 bases, J lost 0 bases, and 14 bases lay in between. The CDR3 nucleotides are TGTGCCAGCGGCCAGAGGAGATACTCCTACAATGAGCAGTTCTTC. Translating it yields CASGQRRYSYNEQFF.

The sample holds a few counts of this clonotype. The chain has TRBV20-1 and TRBJ2-1; a weak D match, TRBD1 (6 bases). Germline CDR1 reads DFQATT; CDR2 reads SNEGSKA (reference sequence). This CDR3 contains 13 residues. V was clipped by 5 bases and J by 7 bases, with 15 bases between them. The CDR3, as DNA: TGCAGTGCTGGGAACAGGGATCGGAATGAGCAGTTCTTC. Its translation: CSAGNRDRNEQFF.

In its sample, this clonotype was seen a few times. This chain links TRBV5-1 with TRBJ1-1; perhaps TRBD1 as D (5 bases). The germline V gene encodes CDR1 SGHRS and CDR2 YFSETQ. The CDR3 covers 14 residues. V lost 5 bases and J lost 2, with 13 bases in between. DNA for the CDR3: TGCGCCAGCAGTGGCGGGACGACCAACACTGAAGCTTTCTTT. Protein product: CASSGGTTNTEAFF.

The CDR3 nucleotides read TGTGCCAGCAGCTTGGCATGGGGCTCTGGGGCCAACGTCCTGACTTTC. Protein product: CASSLAWGSGANVLTF. The rearrangement joins TRBV5-5 to TRBJ2-6; no clear D gene. Trimming removed 0 bases at V and 0 bases at J, with 7 bases between. The CDR3 is 16 residues long. CDR1 and CDR2 (germline): SGHKS, YYEKEE (reference sequence).

This clonotype showed up just a few times. This sequence joins TRBV11-2 and TRBJ2-1; D uncertain. Trimming left V 5 bases short and J 9 bases short, with 11 bases between. Germline lookup yields CDR1 SGHAT and CDR2 FQNNGV. The CDR3 has 12 amino acids. The chain's CDR3 is CASSANRVEQFF. In DNA form, the CDR3 reads TGTGCCAGCAGCGCCAACCGGGTTGAGCAGTTCTTC.

The chain has TRBV7-2 and TRBJ2-1; a weak D match, TRBD2 (6 bases). Per the germline V gene, CDR1 is SGHTA and CDR2 is FQGNSA. Trimming removed 5 bases from V and 5 bases from J, with 22 bases in between. This CDR3 has 17 residues. CDR3 region: CASSPQSMAGRHNEQFF. The CDR3 region has the DNA TGTGCCAGCAGCCCCCAATCGATGGCGGGACGCCACAATGAGCAGTTCTTC.

The table lists this clonotype with many counts. The gene calls are TRBV20-1 and TRBJ2-5; 9 nucleotides line up with TRBD1. The CDR3 runs 15 residues. Germline V gives CDR1 DFQATT, CDR2 SNEGSKA (reference sequence). The CDR3 DNA follows: TGCAGCCTTCACAATACAGGGGGCGTTGGGGAGACCCAGTACTTC. It codes for CSLHNTGGVGETQYF.

The chain recombines TRBV15 with TRBJ1-2; TRBD1 matches at 7 bases. The J segment lost 6 bases and the V segment lost 5 bases, leaving 9 bases of the junction unmatched. Germline V gene lookup returns CDR1 LNHNV and CDR2 YYDKDF (reference sequence). The CDR3 is 14 amino acids. The CDR3 loop is CATSRGTENHGYTF. CDR3 nucleotide sequence: TGTGCCACCAGCCGAGGGACAGAGAACCATGGCTACACCTTC.

This clonotype appeared a few times. This chain connects TRBV20-1 to TRBJ2-7; the D is unclear. Germline CDR1 is DFQATT and CDR2 is SNEGSKA (reference sequence). This CDR3 is built from 12 residues. Trimming shortened V by 2 bases and J by 4 bases, and 9 bases separated the two germline ends. CDR3 sequence reads: CSARRQTYEQYF. In DNA, the CDR3 is TGCAGTGCTAGAAGGCAGACTTACGAGCAGTACTTC.

There are a few counts of this clonotype. This rearrangement joins TRBV12-3 or TRBV12-4 to TRBJ2-5; 7 bases map to TRBD2. The CDR3 consists of 15 residues. V lost 4 bases to trimming and J lost 5 bases; unmatched junction nucleotides: 10. The CDR3 here is CASSWGPAGAETQYF. CDR3 DNA: TGTGCCAGCAGTTGGGGCCCCGCGGGAGCGGAGACCCAGTACTTC.

This clonotype appeared a few times. Written as DNA, the CDR3 is TGTGCCAGCAGCCCCCGGGGGGGTACCGGGGAGCTGTTTTTT. Translation: CASSPRGGTGELFF. The V gene is TRBV7-3, the J gene TRBJ2-2; 8 nucleotides align to TRBD2. After removal of 5 bases from V and 5 bases from J, the junction contained 4 bases not matched to a gene. The germline V gene has CDR1 SGHTA and CDR2 FQGTGA. The CDR3 extends over 14 amino acids.

V is TRBV5-1 and J is TRBJ1-1; D not resolved. CDR3 length: 13 residues. Per germline, CDR1 SGHRS and CDR2 YFSETQ. V dropped 0 bases and J dropped 4 bases, with 7 bases sitting between them. In DNA form, the CDR3 reads TGCGCCAGCAGCTTGGTCTCGACCACTGAAGCTTTCTTT. Encoded protein: CASSLVSTTEAFF.

Details on this clonotype: Sequence at one end of the junction differs from germline and may be a read error. The V gene is TRBV7-9, the J gene TRBJ2-1; D might be TRBD2 (6 bases). Germline-derived CDR1 and CDR2 are SEHNR and FQNEAQ (reference sequence). The CDR3 extends over 16 amino acids. The CDR3 loop reads CASRFGGAEAYNEQFF. The DNA for the CDR3 is TGTGCCAGCCGCTTCGGCGGGGCGGAGGCCTACAATGAGCAGTTCTTC.

This clonotype turned up a few times. CDR3 in amino acids: CSVIDEPLEDEQFF. The DNA for the CDR3 is TGCAGTGTTATAGACGAGCCCCTTGAGGATGAGCAGTTCTTC. The chain links TRBV20-1 to TRBJ2-1; D call uncertain. Germline-derived CDR1 and CDR2 are DFQATT and SNEGSKA (reference sequence). The CDR3 has 14 amino acids. The V gene lost 7 bases and the J gene lost 8 bases, with 21 bases spanning the gap.

The chain joins TRBV11-3 to TRBJ2-3, with 12 bases matching TRBD2. The trim removed 5 bases at V and 1 base at J, leaving 4 bases unmatched. Germline V lookup: CDR1 SGHNT, CDR2 YENEEA. The CDR3 extends over 16 amino acids. CDR3 DNA sequence: TGTGCCAGCAGCGCGAGGACTAGCGGGGGCACAGATACGCAGTATTTT. Translating it yields CASSARTSGGTDTQYF.

V is TRBV20-1 and J is TRBJ2-3, with D perhaps given as TRBD1 or TRBD2 (6 bases each). Between the trimmed V and J ends, which lost 2 bases and 2 bases, there was a span of 17 bases. This CDR3 is built from 16 residues. Germline values: CDR1 DFQATT, CDR2 SNEGSKA (reference sequence). CDR3 DNA: TGCAGTGCTAGATCGCCTTCGGGGGCCTCCACAGATACGCAGTATTTT. This encodes CSARSPSGASTDTQYF.

This chain uses TRBV7-6 with TRBJ2-7; 9 positions match TRBD1. The CDR3 contains 13 residues. With V trimmed by 5 bases and J by 7 bases, 6 bases remained unmatched. Germline assignment: CDR1 SGHVS and CDR2 FNYEAQ. The chain's CDR3 is CASSPRDRAEQYF. The CDR3 DNA reads as TGTGCCAGCAGCCCAAGGGACAGGGCAGAGCAGTACTTC.

V and J are TRBV6-4 and TRBJ2-5; no clear D. V was pared by 4 bases and J by 3 bases, with 6 bases between. Germline V gene lookup returns CDR1 MRHNA and CDR2 SNTAGT. This CDR3 has 12 residues. CDR3 in DNA: TGTGCCAGCAGTGCGGCAGAAGAGACCCAGTACTTC. It codes for CASSAAEETQYF.

The rearrangement links TRBV5-1 to TRBJ2-1, with no clear D. The CDR3 is 13 amino acids. V lost 4 bases and J 4 bases, leaving 9 bases between the germline ends. Germline V gene data show CDR1 as SGHRS and CDR2 as YFSETQ. This CDR3 reads CASSPVVYNEQFF. The DNA for the CDR3 is TGCGCCAGCAGCCCCGTCGTATACAATGAGCAGTTCTTC.

This chain uses TRBV29-1 with TRBJ2-5; possibly TRBD2 for D (6 bases). Germline V lookup: CDR1 SQVTM, CDR2 ANQGSEA. V lost 3 bases and J lost 1, with 15 bases in between. The CDR3 sequence is 15 residues long. The chain's CDR3 is CSVDSRGSTQETQYF. In nucleotides, the CDR3 is TGCAGCGTTGACTCGCGGGGCTCAACCCAAGAGACCCAGTACTTC.

The chain recombines TRBV29-1 with TRBJ2-5; maybe TRBD1 (6 bases). Germline values: CDR1 SQVTM, CDR2 ANQGSEA. V lost 6 bases, J lost 2 bases, and 16 bases lay in between. There are 14 residues in the CDR3. The CDR3 sequence is CSVGDTGFQETQYF. In nucleotides, the CDR3 is TGCAGCGTGGGGGACACAGGGTTTCAAGAGACCCAGTACTTC.

CDR3 sequence reads: CSARAIREGQETQYF. CDR3 nucleotides: TGCAGTGCTAGAGCCATTCGGGAAGGACAAGAGACCCAGTACTTC. The chain links TRBV20-1 to TRBJ2-5; D might be TRBD2 (5 bases). Trimming took 1 base from V and 2 from J, leaving 14 bases between them. Germline CDR1 reads DFQATT; CDR2 reads SNEGSKA (reference sequence). This CDR3 contains 15 residues.

This clonotype was counted many times. This chain joins TRBV9 and TRBJ2-3, with 9 bases matching TRBD2. This CDR3 has 16 amino acids. Germline CDR1 reads SGDLS; CDR2 reads YYNGEE. V shed 0 bases, J shed 4 bases, and the junction held 6 bases outside the gene matches. The DNA for the CDR3 is TGTGCCAGCAGCGTAGAAGGAGCGGGGGGCCCAGATACGCAGTATTTT. This gives the protein CASSVEGAGGPDTQYF.

The chain uses TRBV15 and TRBJ2-4; D might be TRBD2 (6 bases). With 5 bases removed from V and 0 bases from J, the gap between germline ends came to 11 bases. CDR1 and CDR2 from the germline V gene are LNHNV and YYDKDF (reference sequence). This CDR3 contains 15 residues. Here the CDR3 DNA reads TGTGCCACCAGCGCGGGGAAGGTAGCCAAAAACATTCAGTACTTC. It encodes CATSAGKVAKNIQYF.

V usage is TRBV19 and J usage is TRBJ1-2; the D is unclear. V dropped 4 bases and J dropped 4 bases, with 16 bases sitting between them. The CDR3 sequence is 15 residues long. Looked up from germline, CDR1 is LNHDA and CDR2 is SQIVND (reference sequence). The CDR3 sequence: CASSTAEATSYGYTF. DNA for the CDR3: TGTGCCAGTAGTACAGCCGAAGCGACCAGCTATGGCTACACCTTC.

V is TRBV12-3 or TRBV12-4 and J is TRBJ2-1, with TRBD2 matching over 11 bases. CDR3 length equals 16 residues. V was clipped by 5 bases and J by 8 bases; unmatched bases: 11. CDR3 protein: CASSPPGLAGGHEQFF. DNA for the CDR3: TGTGCCAGCAGTCCCCCAGGGTTAGCGGGAGGGCATGAGCAGTTCTTC.

This clonotype has only a few counts. The chain uses TRBV5-1 and TRBJ2-4; TRBD1 matches 9 bases. Germline loops: CDR1 SGHRS, CDR2 YFSETQ. V shed 5 bases, J shed 4 bases, and the junction held 4 bases outside the gene matches. The CDR3 covers 14 residues. CDR3 protein: CASRTGTGKNIQYF. DNA of the CDR3: TGCGCCAGCAGAACCGGGACAGGGAAAAACATTCAGTACTTC. The whole variable domain, remainder taken from reference TRBV5-1 and TRBJ2-4, is KAGVTQTPRYLIKTRGQQVTLSCSPISGHRSVSWYQQTPGQGLQFLFEYFSETQRNKGNFPGRFSGRQFSNSRSEMNVSTLELGDSALYLCASRTGTGKNIQYFGAGTRLSVL.